One and the same sample provided the 26 T cell receptor beta chains below, sequenced in a study of molecular identifiers for immune sequencing clone quantification. TCRdb recomputed calls from the PCR reads with MiXCR, one row per CDR3 protein. The sample lists about 35,000 distinct CDR3 sequences; approximately 18% were seen once. Sequencing was carried out using naive CD8+ T cells from blood, with Jurkat cell RNA spiked in. Subset: FACS-sorted CD8+CD4-CCR7+CD45RA+ naive T cells. These receptor sequences come from a human donor in good health. Some libraries in this study had Jurkat cell RNA spiked in.

This clonotype has at least ten counts. The chain is built from TRBV7-2 and TRBJ2-2; 7 bases map to TRBD2. Trimming took 1 base from V and 5 from J; bases not matched to a gene: 1. The CDR3 runs to 14 residues. Germline assignment: CDR1 SGHTA and CDR2 FQGNSA. The DNA for the CDR3 is TGTGCCAGCAGCTTAGGGACTAGAACCGGGGAGCTGTTTTTT. Amino acid sequence: CASSLGTRTGELFF.

Many counts were recorded for this clonotype. V and J are TRBV28 and TRBJ2-7, with D uncertain. The V and J ends lost 6 bases and 5 bases respectively, with 11 bases between them. The CDR3 is 12 residues long. In germline, CDR1 is MDHEN, CDR2 SYDVKM. CDR3 coding DNA: TGTGCCAGCAGGAACATAGCCGACGAGCAGTACTTC. Its protein is CASRNIADEQYF.

This clonotype is classed as medium-sized (0.01 to 0.1%). The chain has TRBV7-9 and TRBJ2-1; TRBD1 is a possible D gene (5 bases). The V gene lost 1 base and the J gene lost 1 base, with 8 bases spanning the gap. The CDR3 is 15 amino acids. Germline assignment: CDR1 SEHNR and CDR2 FQNEAQ (reference sequence). CDR3 sequence reads: CASSLVTGSYNEQFF. In DNA, the CDR3 is TGTGCCAGCAGCTTAGTTACAGGTTCCTACAATGAGCAGTTCTTC.

This clonotype showed up many times. The chain joins TRBV20-1 to TRBJ1-1, with a tentative D call TRBD1 (5 bases). Trimming stripped 6 bases from V and 0 bases from J, with 17 bases between. The germline gives CDR1 DFQATT, CDR2 SNEGSKA (reference sequence). This CDR3 is 15 amino acids long. CDR3 region: CSAQRGETLNTEAFF. The CDR3 region has the DNA TGCAGTGCCCAACGGGGGGAGACTTTGAACACTGAAGCTTTCTTT.

The J gene is TRBJ1-5, the V gene TRBV7-9; D is uncertain. Germline V gene data show CDR1 as SEHNR and CDR2 as FQNEAQ (reference sequence). The germline V and J ends were trimmed by 5 bases and 6 bases, with 8 bases remaining between them. This CDR3 has 12 amino acids. Here the CDR3 DNA reads TGTGCCAGCAGCCGGGCAAGTCAGCCCCAGCATTTT. It translates to CASSRASQPQHF.

The sample holds many counts of this clonotype. This chain joins TRBV19 and TRBJ2-5; possibly TRBD1 for D (6 bases). V was pared by 5 bases and J by 4 bases, with 17 bases between. This CDR3 spans 15 amino acids. CDR1 is LNHDA and CDR2 is SQIVND in the germline V gene (reference sequence). The DNA of the CDR3 is TGTGCCAGTAGTTCCATCTACAGGGATAGAGAGACCCAGTACTTC. The encoded protein is CASSSIYRDRETQYF.

Many counts were recorded for this clonotype. The gene calls are TRBV4-2 and TRBJ2-3, with a possible D match to TRBD1 (5 bases). This CDR3 spans 15 amino acids. V was trimmed by 3 bases and J by 4 bases, leaving 14 bases between them. CDR1 and CDR2 (germline): LGHNA, YNFKEQ. The chain's CDR3 is CASSQAGNPPDTQYF. CDR3 coding DNA: TGTGCCAGCAGCCAGGCAGGGAACCCTCCAGATACGCAGTATTTT.

This clonotype was seen a handful of times. The rearrangement links TRBV6-2 or TRBV6-3 to TRBJ2-3; D may be TRBD1 (6 bases). Trimming removed 2 bases at V and 1 base at J, with 13 bases between. The CDR3 has 16 amino acids. The germline CDR1 and CDR2 sequences are MNHEY and SVGEGT. The CDR3, as DNA: TGTGCCAGCAGTTACGATACGGACAGAGGCACAGATACGCAGTATTTT. Its protein is CASSYDTDRGTDTQYF.

Ten or more counts support this clonotype. The chain carries TRBV7-2 and TRBJ1-5; TRBD1 matches at 7 bases. Germline CDR1 and CDR2: SGHTA and FQGNSA. The CDR3 sequence is 17 residues long. Trimming took 4 bases from V and 0 from J; bases not matched to a gene: 9. The CDR3 nucleotides are TGTGCCAGCAGCTGGACAGGATCCGTATATAGCAATCAGCCCCAGCATTTT. Amino acids: CASSWTGSVYSNQPQHF.

Regarding this clonotype: This may be a read error, as it is one base from a much larger clone. CDR3 amino acids: CASSLAGGGTDMQYF. CDR3 in DNA: TGTGCCAGCAGCTTAGCAGGGGGGGGCACAGATATGCAGTATTTT. The chain is built from TRBV11-2 and TRBJ2-3; D tentatively fits TRBD1 or TRBD2 (7 bases each). This CDR3 comprises 15 residues. Germline CDR1 and CDR2: SGHAT and FQNNGV.

Comment on this clonotype: This may come from a read error, since a much larger clone is one base off. The V and J genes are TRBV15 and TRBJ2-2, with D hard to call. The germline V gene encodes CDR1 LNHNV and CDR2 YYDKDF (reference sequence). The V end lost 1 base, the J end lost 3 bases, and 6 bases lay between the germline ends. The CDR3 sequence is 14 residues long. In DNA form, the CDR3 reads TGTGCCACCAGCAGAGGGTCAGACACCGGGGAGCTGTTTTTT. This codes for CATSRGSDTGELFF. Complete variable domain (other parts from reference TRBV15 and TRBJ2-2): DAMVIQNPRYQVTQFGKPVTLSCSQTLNHNVMYWYQQKSSQAPKLLFHYYDKDFNNEADTPDNFQSRRPNTSFCFLDIRSPGLGDTAMYLCATSRGSDTGELFFGEGSRLTVL.

This clonotype was picked up many times. This chain links TRBV7-9 with TRBJ2-1; the D gene could be TRBD1 or TRBD2 (5 bases each). Trimming stripped 2 bases from V and 5 bases from J, with 10 bases between. Germline CDR1 SEHNR, CDR2 FQNEAQ (reference sequence). The CDR3 is made up of 14 amino acids. The CDR3 sequence: CASSLFGTNNEQFF. The CDR3 region has the DNA TGTGCCAGCAGCTTATTCGGGACCAACAATGAGCAGTTCTTC.

In this sample, this clonotype turned up many times. V gene TRBV4-3 combines with J gene TRBJ1-5, with D hard to call. This CDR3 is 13 amino acids long. Per the germline V gene, CDR1 is LGHNA and CDR2 is YSLEER. Trimming pared 0 bases from V and 9 bases from J, leaving 9 bases between. This CDR3 reads CASSQDGFGPQHF. DNA for the CDR3: TGCGCCAGCAGCCAAGACGGCTTTGGGCCCCAGCATTTT.

This clonotype was seen at least ten times. V gene TRBV4-1 combines with J gene TRBJ2-5; D ambiguous. Germline assignment: CDR1 MGHRA and CDR2 YSYEKL. This CDR3 contains 9 residues. V was clipped by 8 bases and J by 5 bases, with 3 bases between them. The CDR3 region is CASQETQYF. The CDR3 DNA is TGCGCCAGCCAGGAGACCCAGTACTTC.

Ten or more counts support this clonotype. V gene TRBV7-3 combines with J gene TRBJ2-3; either TRBD1 or TRBD2 may supply D (6 bases each). Germline V gene sequence: CDR1 SGHTA, CDR2 FQGTGA. The length of the CDR3 is 17 residues. Trimming pared 1 base from V and 0 bases from J, leaving 14 bases between. In nucleotides, the CDR3 is TGTGCCAGCAGCTTAAAGGGGGGACACCCTAGCACAGATACGCAGTATTTT. Translated, it gives CASSLKGGHPSTDTQYF.

At least ten counts were recorded for this clonotype. V usage is TRBV29-1 and J usage is TRBJ2-2, with D unresolved. The germline V and J ends were trimmed by 4 bases and 6 bases, with 6 bases remaining between them. Germline CDR1 SQVTM, CDR2 ANQGSEA. This CDR3 has 11 amino acids. The CDR3 here is CSVASAGELFF. DNA of the CDR3: TGCAGCGTTGCCTCGGCCGGGGAGCTGTTTTTT.

Ten or more counts support this clonotype. The chain joins TRBV7-9 to TRBJ1-4; D may be TRBD1 (5 bases). Germline V gene lookup returns CDR1 SEHNR and CDR2 FQNEAQ (reference sequence). This CDR3 is 13 amino acids long. Trimming removed 4 bases at V and 6 bases at J, with 9 bases between. The CDR3 loop reads CASSSLGDEKLFF. CDR3 bases: TGTGCCAGCAGCTCTCTAGGGGATGAAAAACTGTTTTTT.

This chain uses TRBV29-1 with TRBJ2-7, with D maybe TRBD2 (6 bases). Trimming stripped 3 bases from V and 7 bases from J, with 19 bases between. Germline lookup yields CDR1 SQVTM and CDR2 ANQGSEA. The CDR3 loop spans 14 amino acids. CDR3 sequence (DNA): TGCAGCGTTGAGTTGGGGGGACGCGGTCGGGAGCAGTACTTC. This translates into CSVELGGRGREQYF.

This clonotype was detected many times. V and J are TRBV4-3 and TRBJ1-1; no definite D call. This CDR3 has 13 residues. Germline CDR1 and CDR2: LGHNA and YSLEER. The V and J ends lost 6 bases and 0 bases respectively, with 8 bases between them. The CDR3 sequence is CASRGRMNTEAFF. In nucleotides, the CDR3 is TGCGCCAGCAGAGGACGGATGAACACTGAAGCTTTCTTT.

The V gene is TRBV9, the J gene TRBJ1-4; D call uncertain. The V gene's germline CDR1 is SGDLS and CDR2 YYNGEE. This CDR3 is built from 14 residues. The germline V and J ends were trimmed by 0 bases and 4 bases, with 7 bases remaining between them. The CDR3 bases are TGTGCCAGCAGCGTAGGTTCGGGTAATGAAAAACTGTTTTTT. Its translation: CASSVGSGNEKLFF.

This clonotype came up a few times. The chain has TRBV12-3 or TRBV12-4 and TRBJ2-1; 8 bases line up with TRBD1. There are 14 residues in the CDR3. With 3 bases clipped from V and 10 bases from J, the junction kept 8 bases outside the gene matches. The CDR3 reads CASSFGQGFREQFF. In DNA, the CDR3 is TGTGCCAGCAGTTTTGGACAGGGTTTTCGCGAGCAGTTCTTC.

This clonotype came up many times. The chain uses TRBV7-9 and TRBJ2-4; a weak D match, TRBD1 (6 bases). Trimming left V 4 bases short and J 3 bases short, with 7 bases between. The germline V gene encodes CDR1 SEHNR and CDR2 FQNEAQ (reference sequence). The CDR3 is 13 residues long. The CDR3 region is CASSSGVKNIQYF. The CDR3 nucleotides are TGTGCCAGCAGCTCAGGGGTCAAAAACATTCAGTACTTC.

This clonotype was counted only a few times. The chain uses TRBV7-3 and TRBJ2-3, with D possibly TRBD1 on 6 matching bases. V lost 4 bases and J lost 0, with 11 bases in between. The CDR3 is 15 amino acids. Per the germline V gene, CDR1 is SGHTA and CDR2 is FQGTGA. The CDR3 reads CASSSTGISTDTQYF. CDR3 bases: TGTGCCAGCAGCTCGACAGGAATAAGCACAGATACGCAGTATTTT.

With respect to this clonotype: A read error is possible here, since a much larger clone lies one base away. The rearrangement uses TRBV7-9 and TRBJ1-1, with D maybe TRBD1 (5 bases). This CDR3 is built from 14 residues. Germline assignment: CDR1 SEHNR and CDR2 FQNEAQ (reference sequence). CDR3 protein: CAGSRQSFGTEAFF. The CDR3 nucleotides read TGTGCCGGCAGCCGACAGTCCTTTGGCACTGAAGCTTTCTTT.

This clonotype was counted ten times or more. This sequence joins TRBV27 and TRBJ1-2, with 7 bases lining up with TRBD1. The CDR3 has 17 amino acids. V gave up 2 bases and J gave up 3 bases; unmatched junction bases: 12. In germline, CDR1 is MNHEY, CDR2 SMNVEV (reference sequence). Here the CDR3 DNA reads TGTGCCAGCAGTTTAGACAGGGAAACCGTGTTTGACTATGGCTACACCTTC. Encoded protein: CASSLDRETVFDYGYTF.

Many counts were recorded for this clonotype. The chain links TRBV4-1 to TRBJ2-5; 13 bases match TRBD2. The CDR3 has 13 residues. J gave up 3 bases and V 8 bases, and 0 bases lay outside the gene matches. CDR1 is MGHRA, CDR2 YSYEKL, per germline. This CDR3 reads CASGTSGKETQYF. As DNA, the CDR3 is TGCGCCAGCGGGACTAGCGGGAAAGAGACCCAGTACTTC.